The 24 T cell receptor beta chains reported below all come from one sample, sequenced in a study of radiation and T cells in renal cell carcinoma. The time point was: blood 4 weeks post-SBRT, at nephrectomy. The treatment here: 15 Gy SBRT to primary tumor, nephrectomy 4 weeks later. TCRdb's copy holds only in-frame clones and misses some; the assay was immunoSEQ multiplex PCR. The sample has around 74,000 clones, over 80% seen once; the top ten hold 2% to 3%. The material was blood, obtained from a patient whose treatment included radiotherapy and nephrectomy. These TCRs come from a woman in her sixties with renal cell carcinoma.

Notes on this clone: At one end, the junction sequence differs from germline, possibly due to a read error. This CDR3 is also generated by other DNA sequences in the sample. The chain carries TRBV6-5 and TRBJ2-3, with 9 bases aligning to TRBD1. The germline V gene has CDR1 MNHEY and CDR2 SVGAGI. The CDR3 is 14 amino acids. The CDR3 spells CASSRDRETDTQYF. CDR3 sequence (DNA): TGCGCCAGCAGCCGGGACAGGGAAACAGATACGCAGTATTTT.

The CDR3 region has the DNA TGCGCCAGCAGCTTGGACCTACGAGAGACCCAGTACTTC. Translated, it gives CASSLDLRETQYF. The rearrangement joins TRBV5-1 to TRBJ2-5; D unclear. The V gene's germline CDR1 is SGHRS and CDR2 YFSETQ. The length of the CDR3 is 13 residues. V gave up 0 bases and J gave up 4 bases, with 7 bases separating them.

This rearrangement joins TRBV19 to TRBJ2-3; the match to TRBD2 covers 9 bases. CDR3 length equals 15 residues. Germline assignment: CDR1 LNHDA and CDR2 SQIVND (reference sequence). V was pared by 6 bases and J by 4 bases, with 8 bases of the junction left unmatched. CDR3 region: CASSFSSGAADTQYF. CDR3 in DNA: TGTGCCAGTAGCTTTTCTAGCGGGGCGGCAGATACGCAGTATTTT.

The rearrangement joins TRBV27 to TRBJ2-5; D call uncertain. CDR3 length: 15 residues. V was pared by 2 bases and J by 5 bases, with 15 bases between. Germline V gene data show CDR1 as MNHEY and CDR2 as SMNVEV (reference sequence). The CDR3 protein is CASSLGLPWQETQYF. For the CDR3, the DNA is TGTGCCAGCAGTTTAGGGCTACCCTGGCAGGAGACCCAGTACTTC.

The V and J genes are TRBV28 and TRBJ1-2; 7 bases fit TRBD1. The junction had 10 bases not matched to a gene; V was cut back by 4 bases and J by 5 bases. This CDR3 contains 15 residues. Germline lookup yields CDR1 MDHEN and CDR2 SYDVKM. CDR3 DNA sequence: TGTGCCAGCAGTTCTAGAGGGGGCGGTCAATATGGCTACACCTTC. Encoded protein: CASSSRGGGQYGYTF.

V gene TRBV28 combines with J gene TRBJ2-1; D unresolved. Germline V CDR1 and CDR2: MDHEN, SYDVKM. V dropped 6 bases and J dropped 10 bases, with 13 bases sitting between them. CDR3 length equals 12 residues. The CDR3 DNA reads TGTGCCAGCAGCCTGCGACCCGGGGAGCAGTTCTTC. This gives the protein CASSLRPGEQFF.

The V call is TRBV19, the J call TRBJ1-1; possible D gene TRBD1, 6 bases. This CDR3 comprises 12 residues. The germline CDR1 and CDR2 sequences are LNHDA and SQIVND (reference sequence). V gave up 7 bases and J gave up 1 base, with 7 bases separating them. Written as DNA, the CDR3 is TGTGCCAGTATACAGGGGAACACTGAAGCTTTCTTT. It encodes CASIQGNTEAFF.

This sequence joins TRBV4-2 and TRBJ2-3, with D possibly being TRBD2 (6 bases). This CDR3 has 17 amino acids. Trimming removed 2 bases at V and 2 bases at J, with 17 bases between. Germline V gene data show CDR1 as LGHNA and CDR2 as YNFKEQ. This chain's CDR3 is CASSQRAGRRNTDTQYF. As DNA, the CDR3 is TGTGCCAGCAGCCAAAGGGCTGGGAGGCGGAACACAGATACGCAGTATTTT.

The DNA for the CDR3 is TGCGCCAGCAGCTTGCGTGCAAAGACTAGCGGGGGGGCTGGACAAGAGACCCAGTACTTC. Translated: CASSLRAKTSGGAGQETQYF. The rearrangement joins TRBV5-1 to TRBJ2-5; 14 bases align to TRBD2. The CDR3 loop spans 20 amino acids. After removal of 1 base from V and 2 bases from J, the junction contained 13 bases not matched to a gene. The germline CDR1 and CDR2 sequences are SGHRS and YFSETQ.

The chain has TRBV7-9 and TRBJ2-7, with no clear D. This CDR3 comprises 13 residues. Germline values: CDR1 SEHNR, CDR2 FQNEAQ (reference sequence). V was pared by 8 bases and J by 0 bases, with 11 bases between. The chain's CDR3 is CASSNPFSYEQYF. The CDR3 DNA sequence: TGTGCCAGCTCTAATCCATTCTCCTACGAGCAGTACTTC. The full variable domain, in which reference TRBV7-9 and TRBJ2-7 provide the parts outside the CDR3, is DTGVSQNPRHKITKRGQNVTFRCDPISEHNRLYWYRQTLGQGPEFLTYFQNEAQLEKSRLLSDRFSAERPKGSFSTLEIQRTEQGDSAMYLCASSNPFSYEQYFGPGTRLTVT.

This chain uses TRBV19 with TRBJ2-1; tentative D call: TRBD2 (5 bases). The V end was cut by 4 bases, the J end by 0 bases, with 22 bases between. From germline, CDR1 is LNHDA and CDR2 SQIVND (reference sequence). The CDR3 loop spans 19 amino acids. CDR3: CASSTIFLRMGSSYNEQFF. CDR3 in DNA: TGTGCCAGTAGTACCATTTTTTTAAGGATGGGGAGCTCCTACAATGAGCAGTTCTTC.

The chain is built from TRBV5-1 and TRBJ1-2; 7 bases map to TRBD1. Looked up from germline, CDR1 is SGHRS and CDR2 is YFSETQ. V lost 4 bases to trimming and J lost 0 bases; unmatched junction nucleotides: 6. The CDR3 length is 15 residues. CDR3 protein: CASSGGTVSNYGYTF. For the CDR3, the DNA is TGCGCCAGCAGCGGAGGGACAGTGTCTAACTATGGCTACACCTTC.

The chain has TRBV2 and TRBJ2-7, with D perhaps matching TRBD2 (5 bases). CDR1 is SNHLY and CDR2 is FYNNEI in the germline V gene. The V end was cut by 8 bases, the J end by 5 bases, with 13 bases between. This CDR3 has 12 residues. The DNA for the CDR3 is TGTGCCAGCCTCTGGGCCGGGGACGAGCAGTACTTC. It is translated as CASLWAGDEQYF.

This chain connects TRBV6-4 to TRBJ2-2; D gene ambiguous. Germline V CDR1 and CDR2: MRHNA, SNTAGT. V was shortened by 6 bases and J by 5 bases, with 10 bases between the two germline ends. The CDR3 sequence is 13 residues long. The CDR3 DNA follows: TGTGCCAGCAGCACCTCGCAAACCGGGGAGCTGTTTTTT. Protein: CASSTSQTGELFF.

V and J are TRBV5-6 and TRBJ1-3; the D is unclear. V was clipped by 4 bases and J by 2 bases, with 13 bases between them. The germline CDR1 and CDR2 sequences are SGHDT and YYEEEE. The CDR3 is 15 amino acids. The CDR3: CASSRDLITGNTIYF. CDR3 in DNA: TGTGCCAGCAGCCGAGACCTAATCACTGGAAACACCATATATTTT.

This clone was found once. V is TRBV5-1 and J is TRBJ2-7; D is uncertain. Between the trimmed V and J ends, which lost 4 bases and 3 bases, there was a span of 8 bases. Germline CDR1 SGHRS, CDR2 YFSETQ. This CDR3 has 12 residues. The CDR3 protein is CASSPPGYEQYF. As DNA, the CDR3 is TGCGCCAGCAGCCCCCCGGGCTACGAGCAGTACTTC.

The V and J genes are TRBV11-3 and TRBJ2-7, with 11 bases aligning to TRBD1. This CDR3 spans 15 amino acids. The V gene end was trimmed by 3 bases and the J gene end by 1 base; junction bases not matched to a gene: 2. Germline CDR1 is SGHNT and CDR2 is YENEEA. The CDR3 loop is CASSFGQGASYEQYF. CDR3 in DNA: TGTGCCAGCAGCTTCGGACAGGGGGCGTCCTACGAGCAGTACTTC.

The CDR3 bases are TGTGCCAGCAGCTTATGGAGGGGGCCCAGCACAGATACGCAGTATTTT. This translates into CASSLWRGPSTDTQYF. The chain uses TRBV11-2 and TRBJ2-3, with D possibly TRBD1 on 7 matching bases. V lost 2 bases and J lost 0, with 12 bases in between. This CDR3 has 16 amino acids. The germline V gene encodes CDR1 SGHAT and CDR2 FQNNGV.

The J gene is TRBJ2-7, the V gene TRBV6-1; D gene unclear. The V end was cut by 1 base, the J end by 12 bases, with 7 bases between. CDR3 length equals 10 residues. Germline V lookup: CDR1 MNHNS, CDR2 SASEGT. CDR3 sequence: CASSEGRRYF. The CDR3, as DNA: TGTGCCAGCAGTGAAGGTAGACGGTACTTC.

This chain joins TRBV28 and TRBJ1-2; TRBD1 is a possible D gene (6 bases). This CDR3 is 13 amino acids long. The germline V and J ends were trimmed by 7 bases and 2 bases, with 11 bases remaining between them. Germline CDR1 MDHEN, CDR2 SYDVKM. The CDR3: CASTIQGNYGYTF. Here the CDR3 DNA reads TGTGCCAGCACCATTCAGGGGAACTATGGCTACACCTTC.

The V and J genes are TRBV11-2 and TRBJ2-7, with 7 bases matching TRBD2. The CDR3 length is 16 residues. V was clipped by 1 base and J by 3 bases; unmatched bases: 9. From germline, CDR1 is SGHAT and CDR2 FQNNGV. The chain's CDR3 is CASSLVAGVEGYEQYF. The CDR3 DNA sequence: TGTGCCAGCAGCTTAGTGGCGGGGGTGGAGGGCTACGAGCAGTACTTC.

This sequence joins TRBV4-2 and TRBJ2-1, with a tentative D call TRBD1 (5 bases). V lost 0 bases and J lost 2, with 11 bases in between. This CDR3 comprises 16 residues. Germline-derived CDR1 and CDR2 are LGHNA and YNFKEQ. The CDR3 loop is CASSQDPAGTYNEQFF. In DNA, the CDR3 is TGTGCCAGCAGCCAAGACCCGGCAGGGACCTACAATGAGCAGTTCTTC.

CDR3 region: CASSYRGQPQHF. The CDR3 DNA reads as TGTGCCAGCAGCTACAGGGGCCAGCCCCAGCATTTT. The rearrangement links TRBV7-6 to TRBJ1-5; 7 nucleotides match TRBD1. Germline CDR1 is SGHVS and CDR2 is FNYEAQ. CDR3 length: 12 amino acids. V was pared by 4 bases and J by 7 bases, with 1 base of the junction left unmatched.

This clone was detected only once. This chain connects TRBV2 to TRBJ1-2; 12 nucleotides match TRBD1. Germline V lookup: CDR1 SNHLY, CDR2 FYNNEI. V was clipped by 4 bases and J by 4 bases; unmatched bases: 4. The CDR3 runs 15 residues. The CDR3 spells CASSAGQGAIYGYTF. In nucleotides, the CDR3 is TGTGCCAGCAGTGCGGGACAGGGGGCAATCTATGGCTACACCTTC.